The sequence of this TCR beta chain was determined in a study of blood T cell repertoires in COVID-19. The overall study: Both acute and convalescent COVID-19 samples were obtained from the United States, Italy and Spain.

Measured with immunoSEQ multiplex PCR; TCRdb has only the in-frame clones, and not every one. Of approximately 97,000 clones in the sample, just over 90% are singletons; the top ten hold around 1.7%. The CDR3 length is 15 residues. Trimming left V 5 bases short and J 7 bases short, with 15 bases between. Germline-derived CDR1 and CDR2 are LNHDA and SQIVND (reference sequence). The sequenced sample consisted of peripheral blood. The receptor was derived from a man aged 55-75 years with acute or convalescent COVID-19. This chain links TRBV19 with TRBJ1-6, with D hard to call. The CDR3 spells CASSQTGWLNSPLHF. CDR3 DNA sequence: TGTGCCAGTAGTCAAACGGGGTGGCTGAATTCACCCCTCCACTTT.